The 12 T cell receptor beta chains below come from one sample, sequenced in a study of T-cell reconstitution after alpha-beta-depleted transplantation in children. Preparation of the TCRbeta library was carried out with unique molecular identifiers. TCRdb re-called the PCR reads with MiXCR, one entry per CDR3 protein. The table shows about 640,000 distinct CDR3 sequences, with 10% to 15% occurring only once. The input for sequencing was PBMCs, mostly from graft donor cells, taken 360 days after TCRalphabeta/CD19-depleted stem cell transplant. These receptors all come from a male patient younger than 18 who had a stem cell transplant for acute myeloid leukemia, so the T cells may come from the graft donor.

This sequence joins TRBV18 and TRBJ2-5; 12 bases agree with TRBD1. V dropped 2 bases and J dropped 5; count of bases not matched to a gene: 6. Germline V CDR1 and CDR2: KGHSH, LQKENI. This CDR3 has 16 amino acids. The CDR3, as DNA: TGTGCCAGCTCACCAGCGGGACAGGGGGCATGGGAGACCCAGTACTTC. Protein product: CASSPAGQGAWETQYF.

This clonotype was observed at least ten times. The chain employs TRBV29-1 and TRBJ1-1; D call uncertain. The germline CDR1 and CDR2 sequences are SQVTM and ANQGSEA. This CDR3 region has 10 residues. Deletions cut 5 bases from V and 1 base from J, with 2 bases between. CDR3 DNA: TGCAGCGTTAAGAACACTGAAGCTTTCTTT. Protein product: CSVKNTEAFF.

This clonotype was observed at least ten times. The rearrangement links TRBV10-3 to TRBJ2-5; D gene uncertain. The CDR3 loop spans 16 amino acids. Germline values: CDR1 ENHRY, CDR2 SYGVKD. Trimming took off 1 base at V and 2 bases at J, with 14 bases between the two ends. Here the CDR3 reads CAISEFSARAQETQYF. Written as DNA, the CDR3 is TGTGCCATCAGTGAGTTCTCAGCCCGCGCGCAAGAGACCCAGTACTTC.

This clonotype was observed once. The V gene is TRBV20-1, the J gene TRBJ2-7; 8 bases are shared with TRBD2. Trimming cost V 3 bases and J 2 bases; bases outside gene matches: 15. This CDR3 comprises 17 residues. Germline CDR1 is DFQATT and CDR2 is SNEGSKA (reference sequence). The CDR3, as DNA: TGCAGTGCTAGGGGGCCCTGGGCTAGCGGGCGGGCCTACGAGCAGTACTTC. Amino acid sequence: CSARGPWASGRAYEQYF.

This clonotype occurred a few times. This sequence joins TRBV20-1 and TRBJ2-1; 8 bases match TRBD2. This CDR3 has 18 residues. J was trimmed by 1 base and V by 3 bases; bases with no gene match: 14. Per the germline V gene, CDR1 is DFQATT and CDR2 is SNEGSKA (reference sequence). This chain's CDR3 is CSASTGLAGPLSYNEQFF. The CDR3 region has the DNA TGCAGTGCTAGTACTGGGCTAGCGGGTCCTCTTTCCTACAATGAGCAGTTCTTC.

This clonotype was observed a few times. The chain recombines TRBV6-4 with TRBJ2-7; D remains ambiguous. V was cut by 5 bases and J by 2 bases, with 16 bases left in between. This CDR3 contains 15 residues. Germline values: CDR1 MRHNA, CDR2 SNTAGT. CDR3 protein: CASSIPAQNTYEQYF. In nucleotides, the CDR3 is TGTGCCAGCAGTATCCCGGCGCAAAACACCTACGAGCAGTACTTC.

This chain links TRBV20-1 with TRBJ2-7, with D perhaps matching TRBD1 or TRBD2 (7 bases each). CDR3 length equals 15 residues. V lost 2 bases to trimming and J lost 0 bases, with 14 bases between them. Germline CDR1 DFQATT, CDR2 SNEGSKA (reference sequence). CDR3 loop: CSARTGEGGSYEQYF. CDR3 in DNA: TGCAGTGCTAGAACAGGGGAGGGTGGCTCCTACGAGCAGTACTTC.

The chain links TRBV20-1 to TRBJ1-2, with TRBD1 matching over 7 bases. Germline lookup yields CDR1 DFQATT and CDR2 SNEGSKA (reference sequence). V lost 6 bases and J lost 2; bases outside the gene matches: 6. The CDR3 loop spans 13 amino acids. This CDR3 reads CSARDSENYGYTF. CDR3 coding DNA: TGCAGTGCCAGGGACAGCGAGAACTATGGCTACACCTTC.

This clonotype has a count of ten or more. The V and J genes are TRBV28 and TRBJ2-4, with D unresolved. V lost 5 bases and J lost 4, with 9 bases in between. Germline CDR1 is MDHEN and CDR2 is SYDVKM. The CDR3 has 13 amino acids. The CDR3 reads CASSPAGKNIQYF. The CDR3 DNA sequence: TGTGCCAGCAGTCCGGCCGGGAAAAACATTCAGTACTTC. Full variable domain (rest looked up from reference TRBV28 and TRBJ2-4): DVKVTQSSRYLVKRTGEKVFLECVQDMDHENMFWYRQDPGLGLRLIYFSYDVKMKEKGDIPEGYSVSREKKERFSLILESASTNQTSMYLCASSPAGKNIQYFGAGTRLSVL.

This chain connects TRBV20-1 to TRBJ2-1; unclear D gene. Trimming removed 3 bases from V and 0 bases from J, with 12 bases in between. Germline V gene lookup returns CDR1 DFQATT and CDR2 SNEGSKA (reference sequence). The CDR3 runs 15 residues. CDR3 amino acids: CSASVAPSSYNEQFF. The CDR3 DNA reads TGCAGTGCTAGCGTCGCCCCGAGCTCCTACAATGAGCAGTTCTTC.

This clonotype occurred a few times. The gene calls are TRBV29-1 and TRBJ2-7; D is possibly TRBD2 (5 bases). The CDR3 contains 13 residues. CDR1 and CDR2 from the germline V gene are SQVTM and ANQGSEA. V lost 4 bases and J lost 2, with 12 bases in between. The CDR3 protein is CSVASGWAYEQYF. For the CDR3, the DNA is TGCAGCGTTGCGTCGGGGTGGGCCTACGAGCAGTACTTC.

This clonotype occurred many times. The chain couples TRBV29-1 to TRBJ1-2; a possible D gene is TRBD1 (5 bases). The CDR3 totals 15 residues. Germline assignment: CDR1 SQVTM and CDR2 ANQGSEA. V gave up 3 bases and J gave up 4 bases, with 18 bases separating them. CDR3: CSVDHRDPRSYGYTF. The CDR3 DNA is TGCAGCGTTGACCACCGGGACCCAAGGAGCTATGGCTACACCTTC.